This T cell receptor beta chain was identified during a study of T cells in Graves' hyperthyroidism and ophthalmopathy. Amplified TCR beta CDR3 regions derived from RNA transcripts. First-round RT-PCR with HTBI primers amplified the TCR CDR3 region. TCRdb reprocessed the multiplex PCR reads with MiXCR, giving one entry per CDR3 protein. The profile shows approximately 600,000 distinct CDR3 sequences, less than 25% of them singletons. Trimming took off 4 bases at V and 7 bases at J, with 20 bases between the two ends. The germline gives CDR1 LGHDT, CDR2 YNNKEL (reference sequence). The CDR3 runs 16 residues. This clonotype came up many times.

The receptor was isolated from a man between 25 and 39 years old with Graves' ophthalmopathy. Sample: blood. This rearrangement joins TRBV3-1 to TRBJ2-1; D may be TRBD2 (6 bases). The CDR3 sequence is CASSRDSGLSSNEQFF. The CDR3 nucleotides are TGTGCCAGCAGCCGAGATAGCGGCCTATCTTCAAATGAGCAGTTCTTC.